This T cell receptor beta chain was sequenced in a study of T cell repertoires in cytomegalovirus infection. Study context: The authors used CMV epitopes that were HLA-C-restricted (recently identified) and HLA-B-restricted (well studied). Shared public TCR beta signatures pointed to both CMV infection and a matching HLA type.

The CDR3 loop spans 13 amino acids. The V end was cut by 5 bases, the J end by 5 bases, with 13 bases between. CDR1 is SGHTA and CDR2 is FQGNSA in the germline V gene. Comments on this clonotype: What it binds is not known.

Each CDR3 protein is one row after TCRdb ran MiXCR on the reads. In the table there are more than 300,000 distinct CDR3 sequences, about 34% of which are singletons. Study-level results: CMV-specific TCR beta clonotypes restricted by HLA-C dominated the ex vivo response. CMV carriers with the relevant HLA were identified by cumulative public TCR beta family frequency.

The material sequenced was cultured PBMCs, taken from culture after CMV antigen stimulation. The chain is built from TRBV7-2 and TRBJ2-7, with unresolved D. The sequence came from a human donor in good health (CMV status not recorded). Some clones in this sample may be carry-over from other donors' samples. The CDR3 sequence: CASSTNLLNEQYF. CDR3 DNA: TGTGCCAGCAGCACCAATCTATTAAACGAGCAGTACTTC.